This entry features one T cell receptor (beta chain) sequence. TCRdb re-called the 5' RACE reads and catalogs CDR3 proteins one per entry, DNA excluded. The sample includes about 380,000 distinct CDR3 sequences. This entry is derived from a study of monozygotic twins with inflammatory bowel disease. Sequenced: blood. The sequence came from a human donor with ulcerative colitis or Crohn's disease, or a healthy co-twin of an affected twin (not recorded which).

The CDR3 protein is CASTMDETYEQYF. The chain combines TRBV25-1 with TRBJ2-7. In germline, CDR1 is MGHDK, CDR2 SYGVNS. CDR3 length: 13 amino acids.